The subject of this entry is one T cell receptor (beta chain). TCRdb's table, derived via immunoSEQ multiplex PCR, lists solely in-frame clones and lacks some. This sample yields 4,100 or so clones, of which 82% are seen a single time; over 4% belongs to the top ten. CDR3 length equals 13 residues. V lost 3 bases, J lost 1 base, and 6 bases lay in between. Germline assignment: CDR1 SNHLY and CDR2 FYNNEI. Tumor tissue was taken before any definitive surgery or chemotherapy was given. This sample was included in a study of high-grade serous ovarian cancer treatment subgroups. The V call is TRBV2, the J call TRBJ1-1; no definite D call. The sequencing sample was made of tumor tissue. The receptor's source is a human donor with high-grade serous ovarian cancer. CDR3 nucleotide sequence: TGTGCCAGCAGTGAGATAGGGAACACTGAAGCTTTCTTT. Translated, it gives CASSEIGNTEAFF.